The clone carrying this T cell receptor beta chain appeared once. Germline CDR1 is MNHEY and CDR2 is SMNVEV (reference sequence). Trimming took 4 bases from V and 4 from J; bases not matched to a gene: 1. CDR3 length: 15 amino acids. These data come from a study of blood T cell repertoires in COVID-19. Study background: The study drew acute and convalescent COVID-19 samples from the United States, Italy and Spain.

Here immunoSEQ multiplex PCR was the method, and the copy in TCRdb shows in-frame clones only, minus some. Among approximately 150,000 clones listed, 80% to 90% were seen once. V usage is TRBV27 and J usage is TRBJ2-1; 13 bases agree with TRBD2. The sequence derives from a man in his 70s with acute or convalescent COVID-19. The sequenced material came from peripheral blood. CDR3 loop: CASSSGLAGYNEQFF. In DNA, the CDR3 is TGTGCCAGCAGTTCGGGACTAGCGGGGTACAATGAGCAGTTCTTC.